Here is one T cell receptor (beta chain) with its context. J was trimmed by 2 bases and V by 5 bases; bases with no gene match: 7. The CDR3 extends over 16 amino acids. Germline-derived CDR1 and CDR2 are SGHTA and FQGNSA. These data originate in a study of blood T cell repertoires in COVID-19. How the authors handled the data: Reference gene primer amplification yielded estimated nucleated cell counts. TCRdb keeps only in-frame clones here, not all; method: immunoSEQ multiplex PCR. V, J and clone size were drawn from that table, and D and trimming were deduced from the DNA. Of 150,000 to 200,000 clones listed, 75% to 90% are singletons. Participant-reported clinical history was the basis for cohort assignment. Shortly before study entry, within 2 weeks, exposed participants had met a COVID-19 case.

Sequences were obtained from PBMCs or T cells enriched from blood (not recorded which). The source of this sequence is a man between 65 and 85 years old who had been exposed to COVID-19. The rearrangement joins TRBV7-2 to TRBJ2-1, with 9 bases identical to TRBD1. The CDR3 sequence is CASSLQGAGAYNEQFF. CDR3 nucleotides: TGTGCCAGCAGCCTACAGGGGGCCGGTGCCTACAATGAGCAGTTCTTC.